Shown below are 22 T cell receptor beta chains from a single sample sequenced in a study of T cells in Graves' hyperthyroidism and ophthalmopathy (dated by TCRdb to 2018 to 2020). The library was made by multiplex PCR. Sequencing was carried out with an Illumina HiSeq 2000. Amplification of TCR beta CDR3 regions was carried out from RNA transcripts. A first-round RT-PCR of the TCR CDR3 used the HTBI primer set with the Qiagen OneStep RT-PCR kit. The public sequencing data were trimmed at Q25 with fastp and processed into clonotypes with MiXCR by TCRdb, which kept only in-frame beta chains. Here each entry gathers all rows of one CDR3 protein and keeps the most common genes and DNA. For this sample the table gives hundreds of thousands of distinct CDR3 sequences, of which approximately 14% were detected only once. The ten largest clones capture 13% of the sample. Sequences were obtained from blood. Every receptor here comes from a man in his late teens or twenties with Graves' ophthalmopathy.

Points on this clonotype: Since a much larger clone is just one base distant, this may be a read error. This chain joins TRBV28 and TRBJ2-5; D assignment may be TRBD1 or TRBD2 (6 bases each). CDR3 length equals 15 residues. Germline V gene lookup returns CDR1 MDHEN and CDR2 SYDVKM. Trimming stripped 4 bases from V and 4 bases from J, with 16 bases between. The CDR3 reads CASSSGGAGTETQYF. In DNA form, the CDR3 reads TGTGCCAGCAGTTCCGGGGGCGCGGGGACAGAGACCCAGTACTTC.

Many counts were recorded for this clonotype. The chain couples TRBV5-1 to TRBJ2-1; 10 bases agree with TRBD2. CDR3 length: 17 amino acids. The V segment lost 5 bases and the J segment 3 bases; nucleotides outside the gene matches: 11. Germline assignment: CDR1 SGHRS and CDR2 YFSETQ. The CDR3 reads CASSPGGVAGGYNEQFF. As DNA, the CDR3 is TGCGCCAGCAGTCCTGGTGGGGTAGCGGGGGGCTACAATGAGCAGTTCTTC.

The chain uses TRBV5-1 and TRBJ1-6; 9 nucleotides match TRBD1. The CDR3 extends over 15 amino acids. Looked up from germline, CDR1 is SGHRS and CDR2 is YFSETQ. Trimming at V came to 0 bases and at J to 9 bases, leaving 4 bases not matched to a gene. The CDR3 here is CASSLGGQGISPLHF. In DNA form, the CDR3 reads TGCGCCAGCAGCTTGGGGGGACAGGGTATTTCACCCCTCCACTTT.

This chain joins TRBV5-1 and TRBJ2-7; 12 nucleotides line up with TRBD2. V dropped 0 bases and J dropped 5; count of bases not matched to a gene: 6. CDR1 is SGHRS and CDR2 is YFSETQ in the germline V gene. The CDR3 totals 16 residues. As DNA, the CDR3 is TGCGCCAGCAGCTTGGCGAGAGGACTAGCGGGACACGAGCAGTACTTC. Residues: CASSLARGLAGHEQYF.

In this sample, this clonotype turned up many times. This chain uses TRBV20-1 with TRBJ2-1; D perhaps matches TRBD2 (5 bases). The CDR3 is 15 residues long. The V end lost 0 bases, the J end lost 12 bases, and 21 bases lay between the germline ends. The germline V gene has CDR1 DFQATT and CDR2 SNEGSKA (reference sequence). CDR3 protein: CSARDGVATWKGQFF. In DNA form, the CDR3 reads TGCAGTGCTAGAGATGGAGTAGCGACATGGAAAGGGCAGTTCTTC.

In its sample, this clonotype was seen many times. The CDR3 region has the DNA TGTGCCTGGAGTGGACCGGTGAACACTGAAGCTTTCTTT. Residues: CAWSGPVNTEAFF. The chain employs TRBV30 and TRBJ1-1; D not certain. Germline assignment: CDR1 GTSNPN and CDR2 SVGIG (reference sequence). V was cut by 1 base and J by 0 bases, with 6 bases left in between. The CDR3 loop spans 13 amino acids. The entire variable domain, with the rest obtained from reference TRBV30 and TRBJ1-1, is as follows: SQTIHQWPATLVQPVGSPLSLECTVEGTSNPNLYWYRQAAGRGLQLLFYSVGIGQISSEVPQNLSASRPQDRQFILSSKKLLLSDSGFYLCAWSGPVNTEAFFGQGTRLTVV.

This clonotype was observed at least ten times. The rearrangement uses TRBV6-5 and TRBJ2-1; TRBD2 matches 11 bases. The V gene's germline CDR1 is MNHEY and CDR2 SVGAGI. The CDR3 is made up of 16 amino acids. V was clipped by 2 bases and J by 3 bases; unmatched bases: 3. The CDR3 coding sequence is TGTGCCAGCAGTTACCCCACTAGCGGGGGCTACAATGAGCAGTTCTTC. Protein product: CASSYPTSGGYNEQFF.

This clonotype was found many times. The chain joins TRBV7-2 to TRBJ2-3; a weak D match, TRBD2 (5 bases). V gave up 9 bases and J gave up 2 bases, with 15 bases separating them. The CDR3 covers 14 residues. Germline loops: CDR1 SGHTA, CDR2 FQGNSA. DNA for the CDR3: TGTGCCAGTCGGAGAGGGCCTCACACAGATACGCAGTATTTT. Protein sequence: CASRRGPHTDTQYF. Filled out from reference TRBV7-2 and TRBJ2-3, the complete variable domain reads GAGVSQSPSNKVTEKGKDVELRCDPISGHTALYWYRQSLGQGLEFLIYFQGNSAPDKSGLPSDRFSAERTGGSVSTLTIQRTQQEDSAVYLCASRRGPHTDTQYFGPGTRLTVL.

Ten or more counts support this clonotype. The gene calls are TRBV5-5 and TRBJ1-1, with 7 bases lining up with TRBD1. Per the germline V gene, CDR1 is SGHKS and CDR2 is YYEKEE (reference sequence). J was trimmed by 1 base and V by 3 bases; bases with no gene match: 3. This CDR3 region has 14 residues. For the CDR3, the DNA is TGTGCCAGCAGCTGGGGACAGCCGAACACTGAAGCTTTCTTT. Translating gives CASSWGQPNTEAFF.

V and J are TRBV4-2 and TRBJ1-4, with D uncertain. The CDR3 loop spans 16 amino acids. Per germline, CDR1 LGHNA and CDR2 YNFKEQ. Trimming removed 4 bases at V and 3 bases at J, with 15 bases between. CDR3 in amino acids: CASSRLQDRANEKLFF. CDR3 in DNA: TGTGCCAGCAGCCGCCTCCAGGACCGAGCTAATGAAAAACTGTTTTTT.

This clonotype was seen repeatedly, ten times or more. The chain uses TRBV5-1 and TRBJ2-1, with 8 bases lining up with TRBD2. CDR3 length equals 16 residues. Trimming cost V 3 bases and J 8 bases; bases outside gene matches: 13. Germline V gene sequence: CDR1 SGHRS, CDR2 YFSETQ. DNA of the CDR3: TGCGCCAGCAGCTCCAGGGTAAGCGGGAGCCTTTATGAGCAGTTCTTC. Protein: CASSSRVSGSLYEQFF.

This clonotype was detected ten times or more. CDR3 sequence: CSVSLAGTDTQYF. CDR3 coding DNA: TGCAGCGTTTCACTGGCTGGCACAGATACGCAGTATTTT. V is TRBV29-1 and J is TRBJ2-3; no reliable D call. The CDR3 has 13 residues. CDR1 is SQVTM and CDR2 is ANQGSEA in the germline V gene. Deletions cut 5 bases from V and 1 base from J, with 10 bases between.

This clonotype was counted at least ten times. V is TRBV2 and J is TRBJ2-1; 10 bases agree with TRBD2. Germline V gives CDR1 SNHLY, CDR2 FYNNEI. The CDR3 contains 14 residues. Trimming cost V 8 bases and J 4 bases; bases outside gene matches: 5. The CDR3, as DNA: TGTGCCAGCCACTGGACTAGCGGATACAATGAGCAGTTCTTC. It encodes CASHWTSGYNEQFF.

This clonotype has only a few counts. The chain is built from TRBV12-3 or TRBV12-4 and TRBJ1-5; D is perhaps TRBD1 (6 bases). V was trimmed by 5 bases and J by 7 bases, leaving 18 bases between them. The CDR3 has 15 amino acids. CDR3 bases: TGTGCCAGCAGTCTAGGGGAGGACAGATACCAGCCCCAGCATTTT. Protein product: CASSLGEDRYQPQHF.

This clonotype was detected ten times or more. J is TRBJ1-4 and V is TRBV6-1; TRBD1 might be the D (6 bases). CDR1 is MNHNS, CDR2 SASEGT, per germline. The CDR3 contains 15 residues. Trimming removed 4 bases at V and 7 bases at J, with 16 bases between. CDR3 bases: TGTGCCAGCAGTGGCACAGGGAGTTGGATTGAAAAACTGTTTTTT. Translating gives CASSGTGSWIEKLFF.

Only a few counts were recorded for this clonotype. The chain has TRBV6-5 and TRBJ1-1; 7 positions match TRBD1. Per germline, CDR1 MNHEY and CDR2 SVGAGI. The J segment lost 1 base and the V segment lost 1 base, leaving 18 bases of the junction unmatched. The length of the CDR3 is 20 residues. CDR3 DNA: TGTGCCAGCAGTTACTTTACGAACAGGGGACTCCCGGTCCCGAACACTGAAGCTTTCTTT. The encoded protein is CASSYFTNRGLPVPNTEAFF.

This clonotype was counted many times. This chain connects TRBV19 to TRBJ2-5; TRBD1 matches 7 bases. The length of the CDR3 is 14 residues. From germline, CDR1 is LNHDA and CDR2 SQIVND (reference sequence). V lost 3 bases to trimming and J lost 2 bases; unmatched junction nucleotides: 3. CDR3 sequence: CASSIRDSQETQYF. In nucleotides, the CDR3 is TGTGCCAGTAGTATTAGGGACAGTCAAGAGACCCAGTACTTC.

The table lists this clonotype with many counts. This chain joins TRBV6-5 and TRBJ2-7; possibly TRBD1 or TRBD2 for D (7 bases each). CDR3 length equals 16 residues. In germline, CDR1 is MNHEY, CDR2 SVGAGI. The V and J ends lost 0 bases and 3 bases respectively, with 15 bases between them. The CDR3 sequence: CASSYSGGGDYYEQYF. In DNA form, the CDR3 reads TGTGCCAGCAGTTACTCGGGAGGGGGCGACTACTACGAGCAGTACTTC.

Ten or more counts support this clonotype. This chain uses TRBV7-9 with TRBJ2-1; D gene ambiguous. From germline, CDR1 is SEHNR and CDR2 FQNEAQ (reference sequence). V lost 1 base and J lost 3, with 7 bases in between. The CDR3 consists of 14 residues. The CDR3 sequence: CASSLDRGYNEQFF. The CDR3 bases are TGTGCCAGCAGCTTAGATCGCGGCTACAATGAGCAGTTCTTC. Full variable domain (remainder filled in from reference TRBV7-9 and TRBJ2-1): DTGVSQNPRHKITKRGQNVTFRCDPISEHNRLYWYRQTLGQGPEFLTYFQNEAQLEKSRLLSDRFSAERPKGSFSTLEIQRTEQGDSAMYLCASSLDRGYNEQFFGPGTRLTVL.

This clonotype was picked up a small number of times. This chain joins TRBV19 and TRBJ1-1; D possibly corresponds to TRBD1 (5 bases). Per the germline V gene, CDR1 is LNHDA and CDR2 is SQIVND (reference sequence). Between the trimmed V and J ends, which lost 7 bases and 3 bases, there was a span of 9 bases. The CDR3 runs to 12 residues. The DNA of the CDR3 is TGTGCCAGTAAGGGGCGGGACACTGAAGCTTTCTTT. It yields the protein CASKGRDTEAFF.

V gene TRBV27 combines with J gene TRBJ2-7, with a tentative D call TRBD2 (6 bases). The CDR3 loop spans 14 amino acids. V dropped 2 bases and J dropped 7 bases, with 15 bases sitting between them. CDR1 and CDR2 (germline): MNHEY, SMNVEV (reference sequence). The CDR3 coding sequence is TGTGCCAGCAGTTTACCTAGCGTCCCTTGGGAGCAGTACTTC. This translates into CASSLPSVPWEQYF.

This clonotype has just a few counts. The rearrangement uses TRBV19 and TRBJ2-7; D may match TRBD1 or TRBD2 (5 bases each). V lost 9 bases and J 0 bases, leaving 21 bases between the germline ends. Germline V gene sequence: CDR1 LNHDA, CDR2 SQIVND (reference sequence). The CDR3 extends over 16 amino acids. The CDR3 region is CASRRGTGPSSYEQYF. The CDR3 DNA reads TGTGCCAGCCGACGGGGCACGGGGCCAAGCTCCTACGAGCAGTACTTC. Full variable domain (outside the CDR3, taken from reference TRBV19 and TRBJ2-7): DGGITQSPKYLFRKEGQNVTLSCEQNLNHDAMYWYRQDPGQGLRLIYYSQIVNDFQKGDIAEGYSVSREKKESFPLTVTSAQKNPTAFYLCASRRGTGPSSYEQYFGPGTRLTVT.